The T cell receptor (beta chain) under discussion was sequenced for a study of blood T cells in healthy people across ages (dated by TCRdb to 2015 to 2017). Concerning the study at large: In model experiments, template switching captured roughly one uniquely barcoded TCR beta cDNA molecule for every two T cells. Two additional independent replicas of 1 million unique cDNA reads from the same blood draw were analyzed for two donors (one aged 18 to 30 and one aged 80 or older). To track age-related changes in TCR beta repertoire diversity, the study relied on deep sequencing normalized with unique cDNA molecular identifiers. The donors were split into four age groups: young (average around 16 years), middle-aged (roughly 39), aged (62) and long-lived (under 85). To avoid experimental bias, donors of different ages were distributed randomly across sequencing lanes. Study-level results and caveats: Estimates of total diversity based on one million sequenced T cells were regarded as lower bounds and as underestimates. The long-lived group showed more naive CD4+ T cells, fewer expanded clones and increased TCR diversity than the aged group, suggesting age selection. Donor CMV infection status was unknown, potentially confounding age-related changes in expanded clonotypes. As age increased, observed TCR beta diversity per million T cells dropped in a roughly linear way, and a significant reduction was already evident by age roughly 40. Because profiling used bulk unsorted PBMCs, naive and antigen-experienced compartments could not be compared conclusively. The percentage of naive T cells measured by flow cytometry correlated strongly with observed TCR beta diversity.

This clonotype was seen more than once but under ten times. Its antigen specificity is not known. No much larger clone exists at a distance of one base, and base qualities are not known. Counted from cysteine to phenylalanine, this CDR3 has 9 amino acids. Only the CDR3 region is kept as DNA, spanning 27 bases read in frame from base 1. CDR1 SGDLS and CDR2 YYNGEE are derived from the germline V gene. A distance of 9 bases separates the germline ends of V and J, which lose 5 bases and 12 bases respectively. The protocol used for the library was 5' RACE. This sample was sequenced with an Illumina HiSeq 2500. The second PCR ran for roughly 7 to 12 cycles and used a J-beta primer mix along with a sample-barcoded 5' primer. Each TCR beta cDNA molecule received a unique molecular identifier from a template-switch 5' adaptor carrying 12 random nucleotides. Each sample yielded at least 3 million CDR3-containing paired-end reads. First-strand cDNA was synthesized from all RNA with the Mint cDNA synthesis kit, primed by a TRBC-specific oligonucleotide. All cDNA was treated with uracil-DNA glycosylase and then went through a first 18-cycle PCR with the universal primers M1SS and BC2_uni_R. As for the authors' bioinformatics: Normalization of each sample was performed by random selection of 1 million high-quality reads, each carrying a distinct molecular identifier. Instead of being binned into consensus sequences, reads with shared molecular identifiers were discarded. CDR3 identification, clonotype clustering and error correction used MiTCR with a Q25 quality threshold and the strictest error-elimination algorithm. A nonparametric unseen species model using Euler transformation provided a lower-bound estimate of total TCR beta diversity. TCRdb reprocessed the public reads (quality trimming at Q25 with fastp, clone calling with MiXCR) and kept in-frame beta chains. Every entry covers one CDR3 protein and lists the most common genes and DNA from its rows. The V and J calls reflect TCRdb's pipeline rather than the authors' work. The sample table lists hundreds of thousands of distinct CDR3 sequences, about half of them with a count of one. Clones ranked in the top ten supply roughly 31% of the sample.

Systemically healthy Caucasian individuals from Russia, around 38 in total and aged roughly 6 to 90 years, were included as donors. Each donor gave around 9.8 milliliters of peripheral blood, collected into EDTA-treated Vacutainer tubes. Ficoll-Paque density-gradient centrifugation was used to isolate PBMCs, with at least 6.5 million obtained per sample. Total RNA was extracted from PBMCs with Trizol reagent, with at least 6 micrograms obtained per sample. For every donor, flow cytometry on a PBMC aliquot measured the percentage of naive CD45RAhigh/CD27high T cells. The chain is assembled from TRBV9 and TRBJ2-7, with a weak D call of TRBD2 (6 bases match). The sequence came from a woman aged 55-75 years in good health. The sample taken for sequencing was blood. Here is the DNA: TGTGCCAGCAGTGCCGGGGGGTACTTC. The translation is CASSAGGYF.